This T cell receptor (beta chain) was documented in a study of PD-L1 blockade in urothelial cancer. The overall study: After treatment start, blood was analyzed at 3 weeks (second dose) and at 6 weeks.

The CDR3 extends over 16 amino acids. V lost 3 bases, J lost 0 bases, and 15 bases lay in between. From germline, CDR1 is SGHAT and CDR2 FQNNGV. Time point of the sample: peripheral blood 6 weeks after treatment start. Each patient gave between 1 and 8 samples of peripheral blood mononuclear cells, which were collected pretreatment and during treatment. The method was immunoSEQ multiplex PCR; TCRdb's version includes in-frame clones alone and lacks a portion of them. The sample records around 49,000 clones, more than 75% being singletons. The receptor was derived from a man aged 55 to 70 with urothelial cancer. The rearrangement uses TRBV11-2 and TRBJ2-7; a possible D gene is TRBD2 (6 bases). The sequences come from PBMCs, collected around atezolizumab (anti-PD-L1) treatment. The CDR3 is CASSFLLASISYEQYF. DNA for the CDR3: TGTGCCAGCAGCTTCCTACTAGCATCGATCTCCTACGAGCAGTACTTC.